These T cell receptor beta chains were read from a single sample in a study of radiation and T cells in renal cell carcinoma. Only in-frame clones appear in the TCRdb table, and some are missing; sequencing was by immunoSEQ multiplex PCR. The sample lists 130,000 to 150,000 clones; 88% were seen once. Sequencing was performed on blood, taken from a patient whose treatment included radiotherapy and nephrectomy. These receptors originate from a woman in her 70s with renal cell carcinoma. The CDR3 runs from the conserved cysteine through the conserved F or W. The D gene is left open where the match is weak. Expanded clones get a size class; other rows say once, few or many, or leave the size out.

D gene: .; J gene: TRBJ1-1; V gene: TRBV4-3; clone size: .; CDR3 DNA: TGCGCCAGCAGCCAAGTAGTACACAGGAACACTGAAGCTTTCTTT; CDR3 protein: CASSQVVHRNTEAFF
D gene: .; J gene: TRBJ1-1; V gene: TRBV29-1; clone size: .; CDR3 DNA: TGCAGCGTGCCCGGGGGGGGACGCACTGAAGCTTTCTTT; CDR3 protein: CSVPGGGRTEAFF
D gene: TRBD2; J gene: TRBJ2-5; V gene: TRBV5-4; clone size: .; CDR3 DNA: TGTGCCAGCAGCACCAGGACTAGCGGGGGCCCCGGAGAGACCCAGTACTTC; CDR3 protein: CASSTRTSGGPGETQYF
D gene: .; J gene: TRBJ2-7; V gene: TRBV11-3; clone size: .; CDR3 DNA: TGTGCCAGCAGCTTCCCCACAGGGGGGGCAAGGAAGATCGGAAACGAGCAGTACTTC; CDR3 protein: CASSFPTGGARKIGNEQYF
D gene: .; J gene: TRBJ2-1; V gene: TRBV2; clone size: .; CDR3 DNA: TGTGCCAGCAGTGAAGTAGAGGGGGAGTTCTTC; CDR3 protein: CASSEVEGEFF
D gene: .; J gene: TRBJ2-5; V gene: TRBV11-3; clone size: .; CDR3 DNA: TGTGCCAGCAGCTCACCACCGTATGGCCAAGAGACCCAGTACTTC; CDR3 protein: CASSSPPYGQETQYF
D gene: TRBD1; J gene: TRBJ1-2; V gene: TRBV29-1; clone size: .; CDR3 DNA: TGCAGCGTTAACCCGACAGGGCAAAGCTACACCTTC; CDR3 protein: CSVNPTGQSYTF
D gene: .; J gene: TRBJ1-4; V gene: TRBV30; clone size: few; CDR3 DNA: TGTGCCTGGAGCTCCTCAAGGTTCGAAAAACTGTTTTTT; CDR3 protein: CAWSSSRFEKLFF
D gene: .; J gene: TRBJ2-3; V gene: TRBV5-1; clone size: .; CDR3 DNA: TGCGCCAGCAGCTTGGCCAGCACAGATACGCAGTATTTT; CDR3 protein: CASSLASTDTQYF
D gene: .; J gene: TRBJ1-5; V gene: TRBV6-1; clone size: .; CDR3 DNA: TGTGCCAGCAGTGAAGCACAATATCAGCCCCAGCATTTT; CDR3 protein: CASSEAQYQPQHF
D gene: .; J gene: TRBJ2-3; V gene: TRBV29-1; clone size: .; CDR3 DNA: TGCAGCGTTACACCGGGGACAGATACGCAGTATTTT; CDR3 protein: CSVTPGTDTQYF
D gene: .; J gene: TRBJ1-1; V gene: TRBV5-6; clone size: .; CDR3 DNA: TGTGCCAGCAGCTTGGTGCCCATGAACACTGAAGCTTTCTTT; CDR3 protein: CASSLVPMNTEAFF
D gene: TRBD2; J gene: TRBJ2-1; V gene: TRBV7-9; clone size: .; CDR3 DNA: TGTGCCAGCAGCTTACTAGCGGGGAATGAGCAGTTCTTC; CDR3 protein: CASSLLAGNEQFF
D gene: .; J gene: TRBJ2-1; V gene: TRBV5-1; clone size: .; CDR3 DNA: TGCGCCAGCAGCTTGGGGGCAGGGTACAATGAGCAGTTCTTC; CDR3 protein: CASSLGAGYNEQFF
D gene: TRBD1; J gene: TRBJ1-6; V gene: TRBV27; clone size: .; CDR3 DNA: TGTGCCAGCAGAGGACAGGGCAGTTCACCCCTCCACTTT; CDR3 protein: CASRGQGSSPLHF
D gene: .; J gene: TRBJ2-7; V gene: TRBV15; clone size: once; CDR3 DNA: TGTGCCACCAGCAGAGCCAGAACCCACGAGCAGTACTTC; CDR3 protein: CATSRARTHEQYF
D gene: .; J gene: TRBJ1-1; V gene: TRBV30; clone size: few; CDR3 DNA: TGTGCCATCTCACCCAGGAACACTGAAGCTTTCTTT; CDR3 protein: CAISPRNTEAFF
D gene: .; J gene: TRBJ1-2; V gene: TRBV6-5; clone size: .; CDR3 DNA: TGTGCCAGCACCTTTTCTAGACTTAACTATGGCTACACCTTC; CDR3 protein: CASTFSRLNYGYTF
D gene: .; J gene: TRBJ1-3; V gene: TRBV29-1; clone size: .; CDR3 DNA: TGCAGCGTTGAAAGGGACATCGGGAACACCATATATTTT; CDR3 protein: CSVERDIGNTIYF
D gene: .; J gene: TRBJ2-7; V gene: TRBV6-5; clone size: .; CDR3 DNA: TGTGCCAGCAGTTACCCCGACAGGTACTACGAGCAGTACTTC; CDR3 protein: CASSYPDRYYEQYF
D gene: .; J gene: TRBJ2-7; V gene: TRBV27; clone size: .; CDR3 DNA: TGTGCCAGCATTGACAGGTACTCCTACGAGCAGTACTTC; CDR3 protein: CASIDRYSYEQYF
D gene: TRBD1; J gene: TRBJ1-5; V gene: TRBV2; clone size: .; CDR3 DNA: TGTGCCAGCAGTGGTCGGACAGGTAATAGCAATCAGCCCCAGCATTTT; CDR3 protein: CASSGRTGNSNQPQHF
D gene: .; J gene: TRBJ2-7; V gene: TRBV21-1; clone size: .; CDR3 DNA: TGTGCCAGCGACAGGGCCGACGAGCAGTACTTC; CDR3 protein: CASDRADEQYF
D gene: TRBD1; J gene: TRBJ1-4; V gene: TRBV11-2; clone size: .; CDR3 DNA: TGTGCCAGCAGCTCCGGACAGGGGCGAGAAAAACTGTTTTTT; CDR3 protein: CASSSGQGREKLFF